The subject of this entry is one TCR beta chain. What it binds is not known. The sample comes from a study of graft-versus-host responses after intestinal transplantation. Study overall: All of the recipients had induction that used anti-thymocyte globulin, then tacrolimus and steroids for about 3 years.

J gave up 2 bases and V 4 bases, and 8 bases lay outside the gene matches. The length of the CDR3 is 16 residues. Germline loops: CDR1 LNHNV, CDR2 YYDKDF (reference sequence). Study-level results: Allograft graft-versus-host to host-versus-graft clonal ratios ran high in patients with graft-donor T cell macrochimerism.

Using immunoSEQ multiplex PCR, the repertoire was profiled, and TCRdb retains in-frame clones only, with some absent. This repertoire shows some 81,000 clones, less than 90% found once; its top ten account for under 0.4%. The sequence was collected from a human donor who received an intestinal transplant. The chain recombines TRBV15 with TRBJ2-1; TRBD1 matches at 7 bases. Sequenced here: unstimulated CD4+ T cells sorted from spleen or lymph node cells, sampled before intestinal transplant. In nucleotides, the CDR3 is TGTGCCACCAGCATACCGACAGGGTTGACCTACAATGAGCAGTTCTTC. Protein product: CATSIPTGLTYNEQFF.